These 6 T cell receptor beta chains came from one sample sequenced in a study of T-cell reconstitution after alpha-beta-depleted transplantation in children. TCRbeta library construction was performed incorporating unique molecular identifiers. Via MiXCR, TCRdb re-called the PCR reads, giving one row per CDR3 protein. The data hold about 440,000 distinct CDR3 sequences, with over 40% observed a single time. The source material was PBMCs, sampled before TCRalphabeta/CD19-depleted stem cell transplant. The receptor source for this set is a girl under 10 years old with aplastic anemia, due to receive a stem cell transplant.

Only a few counts were recorded for this clonotype. The CDR3 bases are TGTGCCAGCAGCTTGGTGACAGGAATCGAGCAGTACTTC. Translating gives CASSLVTGIEQYF. The chain is built from TRBV5-5 and TRBJ2-7; D is possibly TRBD1 (6 bases). The germline gives CDR1 SGHKS, CDR2 YYEKEE (reference sequence). V was shortened by 0 bases and J by 6 bases, with 10 bases between the two germline ends. The CDR3 covers 13 residues.

V and J are TRBV12-3 or TRBV12-4 and TRBJ1-1; D not resolved. V dropped 1 base and J dropped 5 bases, with 17 bases sitting between them. The CDR3 runs to 16 residues. CDR3 protein: CASSLESGVMGTEAFF. CDR3 coding DNA: TGTGCCAGCAGTTTAGAGAGCGGGGTAATGGGAACTGAAGCTTTCTTT.

The chain links TRBV6-1 to TRBJ1-3, with D hard to call. V shed 1 base and J shed 3 bases, with 10 bases lying between them. In germline, CDR1 is MNHNS, CDR2 SASEGT. The CDR3 runs 15 residues. This chain's CDR3 is CASSEGSASGNTIYF. DNA of the CDR3: TGTGCCAGCAGTGAAGGGTCGGCGAGTGGAAACACCATATATTTT.

This clonotype was detected ten times or more. The V and J genes are TRBV6-5 and TRBJ1-4, with 7 bases aligning to TRBD1. The length of the CDR3 is 17 residues. V lost 2 bases to trimming and J lost 3 bases; unmatched junction nucleotides: 9. CDR1 is MNHEY and CDR2 is SVGAGI in the germline V gene. The CDR3 DNA reads TGTGCCAGCAGTTACCCTATACAGGGGAATTCTAATGAAAAACTGTTTTTT. It encodes CASSYPIQGNSNEKLFF.

Ten or more counts support this clonotype. The chain links TRBV7-2 to TRBJ1-2; D is uncertain. Germline-derived CDR1 and CDR2 are SGHTA and FQGNSA. Trimming pared 6 bases from V and 4 bases from J, leaving 9 bases between. The CDR3 is made up of 12 amino acids. CDR3 nucleotides: TGTGCCAGCAGTGGTGGTCCCTATGGCTACACCTTC. Protein product: CASSGGPYGYTF. Combining the CDR3 with reference TRBV7-2 and TRBJ1-2 gives the whole variable domain GAGVSQSPSNKVTEKGKDVELRCDPISGHTALYWYRQSLGQGLEFLIYFQGNSAPDKSGLPSDRFSAERTGGSVSTLTIQRTQQEDSAVYLCASSGGPYGYTFGSGTRLTVV.

This clonotype has a count of ten or more. This chain links TRBV27 with TRBJ2-5; TRBD2 matches at 9 bases. After removal of 4 bases from V and 5 bases from J, the junction contained 14 bases not matched to a gene. Germline V lookup: CDR1 MNHEY, CDR2 SMNVEV (reference sequence). The CDR3 has 17 residues. CDR3 nucleotide sequence: TGTGCCAGCAGTTCCCTACCCCGAGCGGGAGGAGGGGAGACCCAGTACTTC. The encoded protein is CASSSLPRAGGGETQYF.